This record concerns one T cell receptor beta chain sequence. This clonotype was detected only a few times. It has no known antigen specificity. No clone much larger than this one lies a single base away; base qualities are absent. The sample's treatment or condition, from its label and the paper: live attenuated yellow fever vaccine strain. At each blood-draw timepoint, two biological replicates of bulk PBMCs were collected. PBMCs were isolated from peripheral blood using a standard Ficoll-Paque protocol. TriZol was used to extract RNA from bulk PBMCs, from CD4 and CD8 fractions, and from dextramer-positive and dextramer-negative fractions. The entry originates in a study of T cells after yellow fever vaccination (dated by TCRdb to between 2018 and 2020). Context from the whole study: The SMART-Seq v4 Ultra Low Input RNA kit was used to prepare libraries from fractions with low cell numbers. To track T-cell clones before and after primary and booster YFV17D yellow fever vaccination, bulk TCR alpha and beta repertoires were sequenced longitudinally. Two healthy male donors, one aged 18 to 29 and one aged 30 to 40 years, made up the cohort. Blood was collected at multiple timepoints before and after primary and secondary immunization, and bulk PBMC replicates and cell subsets were isolated. The paper's findings and limits, for the study overall: Because abundant contaminating clonotypes from the bulk population could be contained in FACS-sorted repertoires, computational filtering was required. The study included only a couple of donors, which limits how far the findings can be generalized. A small fraction of clonotypes appeared in both the CD4 and CD8 compartments, likely as a result of convergent recombination. Compared with the primary T-cell response, the secondary T-cell response was faster but weaker, reaching its peak on day 5 rather than on day 15. Most clones expanded after primary vaccination (around 96% of CD4 and 88% of CD8) were re-detected after the booster, suggesting that broad memory maintenance occurred.

TCRdb shows the sequencer as Illumina NovaSeq 6000. TCR cDNA was synthesized by 5'RACE template switching, through which a universal primer site and unique molecular identifiers were introduced. Priming for cDNA synthesis came from both the TCR alpha and TCR beta constant segments. Two PCR steps were used to amplify libraries, with sample barcodes and sequencing adapters being added in the second step. Sequencing of the libraries was done on either Illumina HiSeq 2500 (2x100 bp) or NovaSeq (2x150 bp). Processing in the source paper ran as follows. MIGEC was used to demultiplex reads and collapse the reads into UMI consensus sequences, and MiXCR was used for V(D)J alignment. Vaccine-responding clonotypes were identified with edgeR using replicate PBMC samples, with FDR below 0.01 and a log2 fold change above 5 up to day 15 being required. Bulk clonotypes were assigned CD4 or CD8 identity according to which sequenced CD4 or CD8 repertoire held them at higher abundance. The public sequencing data were trimmed at Q25 with fastp and processed into clonotypes with MiXCR by TCRdb, which kept only in-frame beta chains. Identical CDR3 protein sequences are pooled into one entry, listed with their most common genes and DNA. The V and J calls reflect TCRdb's pipeline rather than the authors' work. Counted in this sample were some 400,000 distinct CDR3 sequences; around 20% of them appeared once. Around 17% of the sample rests with the top ten.

Ends trimmed: V by 6 bases, J by 1 base; bases unmatched to a gene: 9. The CDR3 runs 15 amino acids, cysteine and phenylalanine included. Only CDR3 DNA remains: 45 bases, in frame from the first base. Here the chain combines TRBV12-3 or TRBV12-4 and TRBJ2-7, and TRBD1 aligns with 7 junction nucleotides. The specimen comprised PBMCs, sampled before the yellow fever booster vaccination. This clonotype originated in a man aged 18-30 years who received the YFV17D yellow fever vaccine. The DNA reads as follows: TGTGCCAGCAGCCACCACCAGACAGGGTCCTACGAGCAGTACTTC. This yields the protein CASSHHQTGSYEQYF.